This T cell receptor (gamma chain) stems from a study of human gamma delta and Vdelta1 T cells. CDR1 is EGSNGY and CDR2 is YDSYNSKV in the germline V gene. This CDR3 is 11 amino acids long. A remark on this clone: Its antigen is still unknown. It may be a read error: a sequence one base away is much more abundant. Different DNA sequences within this sample yield the same CDR3.

TCRdb re-called clones from the PCR reads via CATT. The sample holds roughly 10,000 gamma-chain clones; around 42% are singletons and the top ten take under 3%. Findings of the study overall: Delta One T cells were reportedly polyclonal and broadly cytotoxic against acute myeloid leukemia.

Sequencing was carried out using Vdelta1 gamma-delta T cells from blood grown in culture (DOT cells). The J gene is TRGJ1 or TRGJ2, the V gene TRGV2. The TCR was taken from a human donor in good health. The CDR3 reads CATWDGQEKLF. CDR3 nucleotide sequence: TGTGCTACCTGGGACGGGCAAGAGAAACTCTTT.